Listed here are 8 T cell receptor beta chains from one sample, sequenced in a study of response to subunit inactivated influenza vaccine. From the RT-PCR reads, TCRdb called clonotypes with MiXCR, one entry per CDR3 protein. The data show roughly 790,000 distinct CDR3 sequences, with 20% to 25% seen just once and roughly 10% held by the top ten. The starting material was PBMCs from blood, obtained roughly 5 days after vaccination. The receptors derive from a man in his fifties or sixties who received an inactivated influenza vaccine.

V usage is TRBV20-1 and J usage is TRBJ2-7, with 7 bases aligning to TRBD2. This CDR3 comprises 16 residues. The V gene end was trimmed by 0 bases and the J gene end by 5 bases; junction bases not matched to a gene: 13. The germline CDR1 and CDR2 sequences are DFQATT and SNEGSKA (reference sequence). CDR3: CSARDSGGSLRDEQYF. Here the CDR3 DNA reads TGCAGTGCTAGAGATTCTGGCGGGAGTCTCCGGGACGAGCAGTACTTC.

This clonotype was detected a few times. The rearrangement joins TRBV5-1 to TRBJ2-7; TRBD2 agrees at 7 bases. Losses at the gene ends were 7 bases for V and 3 bases for J; bases not matched to a gene: 7. Germline CDR1 and CDR2: SGHRS and YFSETQ. The CDR3 runs 13 residues. The DNA for the CDR3 is TGCGCCAGCTCAGCGGGACGGGACTACGAGCAGTACTTC. Residues: CASSAGRDYEQYF.

This rearrangement joins TRBV20-1 to TRBJ1-1; no reliable D call. There are 14 residues in the CDR3. V lost 8 bases to trimming and J lost 2 bases, with 18 bases between them. Germline CDR1 is DFQATT and CDR2 is SNEGSKA (reference sequence). CDR3 sequence: CSSRGTVRNTEAFF. In nucleotides, the CDR3 is TGCAGTTCCCGAGGTACGGTCCGAAACACTGAAGCTTTCTTT.

The chain joins TRBV9 to TRBJ2-1, with 11 bases lining up with TRBD2. The CDR3 is 17 amino acids. V dropped 4 bases and J dropped 0; count of bases not matched to a gene: 6. Germline-derived CDR1 and CDR2 are SGDLS and YYNGEE. This chain's CDR3 is CASSPRLAGYSYNEQFF. CDR3 DNA: TGTGCCAGCAGCCCAAGACTAGCGGGGTACTCCTACAATGAGCAGTTCTTC.

The CDR3 bases are TGCGCCAGCAGCCAGCGAGGCAGGGTAGCGGAGCAGTTCTTC. It codes for CASSQRGRVAEQFF. The genes are TRBV4-3 and TRBJ2-1, with D perhaps given as TRBD1 or TRBD2 (5 bases each). V was cut by 3 bases and J by 10 bases, with 16 bases left in between. The germline V gene encodes CDR1 LGHNA and CDR2 YSLEER. The CDR3 is 14 residues long.

This clonotype was detected a few times. The genes are TRBV25-1 and TRBJ2-2; 8 nucleotides align to TRBD1. The V and J ends lost 5 bases and 5 bases, in that order; junction bases with no gene match: 7. This CDR3 contains 15 residues. Germline values: CDR1 MGHDK, CDR2 SYGVNS. The CDR3 DNA reads as TGTGCCAGCAGTAGGACAGGGCGAGGGACCGGGGAGCTGTTTTTT. Protein: CASSRTGRGTGELFF.

V usage is TRBV20-1 and J usage is TRBJ2-1; 7 nucleotides line up with TRBD2. CDR3 length equals 13 residues. Looked up from germline, CDR1 is DFQATT and CDR2 is SNEGSKA (reference sequence). In DNA, the CDR3 is TGCAGAAGCCAGGCTAGCGGTAACAATGAGCAGTTCTTC. As protein: CRSQASGNNEQFF.

A note on this clonotype: A junction boundary mismatches the germline segment, possibly from a read error. The chain combines TRBV3-1 with TRBJ2-1; TRBD2 aligns across 9 bases. The CDR3 runs to 15 residues. Per germline, CDR1 LGHDT and CDR2 YNNKEL (reference sequence). The CDR3 sequence is CASSETSGGLNEQFF. CDR3 DNA: TGCGCCAGCAGTGAAACAAGCGGGGGGCTCAATGAGCAGTTCTTC.